This T cell receptor beta chain was observed in a study of blood T cell repertoires in COVID-19. As for the study in general: Some COVID-19 samples were acute and others convalescent; all came from the United States, Italy and Spain. Nucleic acid was either cDNA or gDNA, and it came from T cells, B-cell-depleted T cells, or PBMCs.

Clones were read by immunoSEQ multiplex PCR, and TCRdb kept only the in-frame ones, dropping some. The sample lists about 290,000 clones, 85% to 90% occurring once. Followed over time, Seattle patients had been enrolled while infection was active. Germline lookup yields CDR1 MNHEY and CDR2 SVGEGT. The CDR3 length is 15 residues. V lost 2 bases and J lost 4, with 14 bases in between. This sequence was found in a woman in her thirties with COVID-19, enrolled during active disease. The chain joins TRBV6-2 or TRBV6-3 to TRBJ1-2; D gene ambiguous. The sequencing input was peripheral blood. CDR3 in DNA: TGTGCCAGCAGTTACCTGACTATACCCTCCTATGGCTACACCTTC. It is translated as CASSYLTIPSYGYTF.